This T cell receptor beta chain derives from a study of cytomegalovirus exposure and HLA in healthy donors. This clone was observed once. The CDR3 contains 19 residues. The germline V gene encodes CDR1 SGHVS and CDR2 FNYEAQ. The trim removed 1 base at V and 3 bases at J, leaving 14 bases unmatched. PCR employed 60 Vbeta and 13 Jbeta primers. The method was immunoSEQ multiplex PCR; TCRdb's version includes in-frame clones alone and lacks a portion of them. Of 130,000 or so clones in the sample, roughly 74% were seen once. The sample consisted of PBMCs. This chain links TRBV7-6 with TRBJ2-3; 9 positions agree with TRBD2. The source of this sequence is a man aged 35 to 55 in good health and CMV-seronegative. The CDR3 protein is CASSLGGTSMRPRTDTQYF. CDR3 nucleotides: TGTGCCAGCAGCTTAGGAGGGACTAGCATGCGCCCTCGAACAGATACGCAGTATTTT.